The 7 T cell receptor beta chains below come from one sample, sequenced in a study of regulatory T cells in long-lasting Graves disease. Time point reported: newly diagnosed GD, antithyroid drugs for less than 3 months. Scientists built the TCR library using RNA that was extracted from PBMCs. To make TCR beta libraries, researchers used iRepertoire HTBI primers and Arm-PCR of CDR3 regions. A single record per CDR3 protein comes from TCRdb applying MiXCR to the multiplex PCR reads. The repertoire holds about 500,000 distinct CDR3 sequences, roughly 17% seen once, with roughly an eighth in the top ten. This same sample was also taken into another study, of T cells in Graves' hyperthyroidism and ophthalmopathy.

Sequencing used peripheral blood mononuclear cells (PBMCs), obtained at new diagnosis, from a patient treated with antithyroid drugs. The receptors were sampled from a man aged 40-55 years with Graves disease.

The chain combines TRBV6-1 with TRBJ2-2; D possibly corresponds to TRBD2 (6 bases). The length of the CDR3 is 16 residues. V dropped 5 bases and J dropped 4 bases, with 17 bases sitting between them. CDR1 and CDR2 (germline): MNHNS, SASEGT. The DNA of the CDR3 is TGTGCCAGCAGTCGACCTGGGGGGAGCGTCACCGGGGAGCTGTTTTTT. Translating it yields CASSRPGGSVTGELFF.

The rearrangement links TRBV2 to TRBJ2-1, with 12 bases aligning to TRBD2. In germline, CDR1 is SNHLY, CDR2 FYNNEI. The CDR3 loop spans 16 amino acids. V dropped 5 bases and J dropped 4; count of bases not matched to a gene: 6. The CDR3 nucleotides are TGTGCCAGCAGTTCGAGACTAGCGGGAGTTTACAATGAGCAGTTCTTC. Its protein product is CASSSRLAGVYNEQFF.

The rearrangement uses TRBV7-9 and TRBJ2-5, with TRBD1 identical over 8 bases. This CDR3 is 17 amino acids long. Trimming removed 5 bases from V and 5 bases from J; junction bases left unmatched: 16. The germline gives CDR1 SEHNR, CDR2 FQNEAQ (reference sequence). The CDR3 coding sequence is TGTGCCAGCAGCCACTCCGGGCGGCAGGGGGCCCGCGAGACCCAGTACTTC. Amino acid sequence: CASSHSGRQGARETQYF.

The table lists this clonotype with many counts. The chain has TRBV12-3 or TRBV12-4 and TRBJ2-7; TRBD1 matches 8 bases. The ends lost 6 bases at V and 2 bases at J; junction bases unmatched: 9. CDR3 length equals 15 residues. The CDR3 nucleotides read TGTGCCAGCAGCCCAGACAGGGGATCCACCTACGAGCAGTACTTC. Amino acids: CASSPDRGSTYEQYF.

This clonotype occurred many times. This sequence joins TRBV20-1 and TRBJ2-1, with 8 bases matching TRBD2. The length of the CDR3 is 14 residues. Unmatched junction bases numbered 7, after V lost 3 bases and J lost 6 bases. Germline CDR1 and CDR2: DFQATT and SNEGSKA (reference sequence). This chain's CDR3 is CSARDSGRGNEQFF. The CDR3 coding sequence is TGCAGTGCTAGGGACAGCGGGAGAGGCAATGAGCAGTTCTTC.

This clonotype was counted at least ten times. The rearrangement uses TRBV28 and TRBJ2-4, with TRBD2 matching over 11 bases. Per the germline V gene, CDR1 is MDHEN and CDR2 is SYDVKM. This CDR3 is 15 amino acids long. V was clipped by 6 bases and J by 6 bases; unmatched bases: 7. The CDR3 loop is CASSTPGLAGNIQYF. The CDR3 DNA is TGTGCCAGCAGCACACCCGGACTAGCGGGAAACATTCAGTACTTC.

The genes are TRBV19 and TRBJ2-2; D remains ambiguous. The CDR3 consists of 14 residues. Trimming removed 3 bases from V and 6 bases from J, with 11 bases in between. Germline lookup yields CDR1 LNHDA and CDR2 SQIVND (reference sequence). The DNA for the CDR3 is TGTGCCAGTAGTATTATGTCCGTTGCCGGGGAGCTGTTTTTT. Protein sequence: CASSIMSVAGELFF.